This T cell receptor (beta chain) was recorded in a study of T cells expressing NK-cell markers. Overall study results and limits: In a few donors, dominant clonotypes made up about 28.3-65% of CD3+CD56-NKG2C+ cells.

A 5'RACE template switching approach incorporating UMIs was used to make TCR beta cDNA. Reprocessing the 5' RACE reads, TCRdb reports a single entry for every CDR3 protein and omits DNA. This listing includes 450,000 to 600,000 distinct CDR3 sequences. In the case of this clonotype: Antigen specificity is unknown.

CDR3 size: 17 residues. Per germline, CDR1 SEHNR and CDR2 FQNEAQ (reference sequence). The chain carries TRBV7-9 and TRBJ2-1; the D call from TCRdb, TRBD2, cannot be confirmed without DNA. The specimen was blood T cells: a sorted CD56 or NKG2C T cell subset, CD4+ or CD8+ T cells, or bulk PBMC T cells (not recorded which). The sequence derives from a man aged 18 to 35 in good health. The CDR3 reads CASSLRFGGRAPHEQFF. Combining the CDR3 with reference TRBV7-9 and TRBJ2-1 gives the whole variable domain DTGVSQNPRHKITKRGQNVTFRCDPISEHNRLYWYRQTLGQGPEFLTYFQNEAQLEKSRLLSDRFSAERPKGSFSTLEIQRTEQGDSAMYLCASSLRFGGRAPHEQFFGPGTRLTVL.